The rows below give T cell receptor beta chains drawn from one sample of a study of OX40 agonist ivuxolimab in advanced cancers. The method was immunoSEQ multiplex PCR; TCRdb's version includes in-frame clones alone and lacks a portion of them. There are about 60,000 clones in the sample; about 87% occur only once, and 0.67% lies in the top ten. The sample consisted of CD4+ or CD8+ T cells sorted from blood, taken in a trial of the OX40 agonist ivuxolimab. These receptors all stem from an adult with an advanced solid tumor such as melanoma, head and neck, liver or kidney cancer. The CDR3 runs from the conserved cysteine through the conserved F or W. A D gene is named only where the DNA matches it firmly. Some rows mark clone size as missing; the rest say once, few, many or name a class of expanded clone.

abundance | d_gene | j_gene | v_gene | CDR3nt | CDR3aa
. | . | TRBJ2-3 | TRBV6-5 | TGTGCCAGCAGTTACTCGACGGCCACAGATACGCAGTATTTT | CASSYSTATDTQYF
. | TRBD1 | TRBJ1-3 | TRBV30 | TGTGCCTGGAGCGCAGGAAGAGGGGGCGGTTCGAGCACCATATATTTT | CAWSAGRGGGSSTIYF
. | . | TRBJ1-3 | TRBV5-1 | TGCGCCAGCAGCTTCAAACCTGGAAACACCATATATTTT | CASSFKPGNTIYF
. | TRBD2 | TRBJ2-5 | TRBV9 | TGTGCCAGCAGCCCCGGGAGGGATCGAGAGACCCAGTACTTC | CASSPGRDRETQYF
. | . | TRBJ2-3 | TRBV30 | TGTGCCTGGTCGAAGAGGGAGAAGGGCACAGATACGCAGTATTTT | CAWSKREKGTDTQYF
. | . | TRBJ1-2 | TRBV6-5 | TGTGCCAGCAGACCCCCTTTCCTTAACTATGGCTACACCTTC | CASRPPFLNYGYTF
. | . | TRBJ2-3 | TRBV5-1 | TGCGCCAGCAGCTTAGAAGATCCCCGCACAGATACGCAGTATTTT | CASSLEDPRTDTQYF
few | . | TRBJ2-1 | TRBV5-6 | TGTGCCAGCAGCTTTCAGGATTACAATGAGCAGTTCTTC | CASSFQDYNEQFF
. | . | TRBJ1-5 | TRBV6-1 | TGTGCCAGCAGGGGGAGGCGAGAGCAGCCCCAGCATTTT | CASRGRREQPQHF
. | TRBD1 | TRBJ2-1 | TRBV7-2 | TGTGCCAGCAGCTTAGCGGGGGTACAGGGGATGGGTGAGCAGTTCTTC | CASSLAGVQGMGEQFF
. | . | TRBJ1-1 | TRBV6-1 | TGTGCCAGCAGTGCACTCTCGACAGGGAACACTGAAGCTTTCTTT | CASSALSTGNTEAFF
. | . | TRBJ2-7 | TRBV5-1 | TGCGCCAGCAGCTCAACTTATGACAAATCCTACAACGAGCAGTACTTC | CASSSTYDKSYNEQYF
. | . | TRBJ1-1 | TRBV10-3 | TGTGCCATCAGTGAGTCTGAAGGGAACACTGAAGCTTTCTTT | CAISESEGNTEAFF
. | TRBD1 | TRBJ2-3 | TRBV11-2 | TGTGCCAGCAGCTTAGATAGGAGACAGGGGTTAACAGATACGCAGTATTTT | CASSLDRRQGLTDTQYF
. | TRBD1 | TRBJ2-7 | TRBV15 | TGTGCCACCAGCAGAGGGTCTCGACAGGGCCGCTACGAGCAGTACTTC | CATSRGSRQGRYEQYF
. | . | TRBJ2-7 | TRBV5-1 | TGCGCCAGCAGCCGTTTCCGTGGGGGCGACGAGCAGTACTTC | CASSRFRGGDEQYF
. | TRBD2 | TRBJ2-7 | TRBV30 | TGTGCCTGGAAGATAGCGGGCTCCTACGAGCAGTACTTC | CAWKIAGSYEQYF
. | TRBD2 | TRBJ2-3 | TRBV2 | TGTGCCAGCAGTGAAAAAAGCGGGAGTGTCGATACGCAGTATTTT | CASSEKSGSVDTQYF
. | TRBD1 | TRBJ2-2 | TRBV5-5 | TGTGCCAGCAGCCATAGACAGGGGGCTACCGGGGAGCTGTTTTTT | CASSHRQGATGELFF
. | TRBD1 | TRBJ1-1 | TRBV5-4 | TGTGCCAGCAGCTTATCTCCGGACAGGAGGAACACTGAAGCTTTCTTT | CASSLSPDRRNTEAFF
. | . | TRBJ2-3 | TRBV5-1 | TGCGCCAGCAGCTTGAGTACAGCTAGCACAGATACGCAGTATTTT | CASSLSTASTDTQYF
. | TRBD1 | TRBJ2-7 | TRBV5-5 | TGTGCCAGCAGCCAAAGACAGGGGGCCGAGCAGTACTTC | CASSQRQGAEQYF
. | TRBD1 | TRBJ2-2 | TRBV6-5 | TGTGCCAGCAGTCTTAACAGGGGAACCGGGGAGCTGTTTTTT | CASSLNRGTGELFF
. | TRBD2 | TRBJ2-3 | TRBV6-1 | TGTGCCAGCAGGGACTCCGGGAGGACAGATACGCAGTATTTT | CASRDSGRTDTQYF
. | . | TRBJ2-3 | TRBV15 | TGTGCCACCAGCAGGAAAAAGGGAGGCGCGGCAGATACGCAGTATTTT | CATSRKKGGAADTQYF
. | . | TRBJ1-5 | TRBV5-6 | TGTGCCAGCAGCTCCGGGGGGGGGCCGGGTCAGCCCCAGCATTTT | CASSSGGGPGQPQHF
. | . | TRBJ2-3 | TRBV5-1 | TGCGCCAGCATGTTTCAGCACACAGATACGCAGTATTTT | CASMFQHTDTQYF
once | . | TRBJ2-7 | TRBV27 | TGTGCCAGCAAGCCCGGAACAGCGATGTACGAGCAGTACTTC | CASKPGTAMYEQYF
. | . | TRBJ2-7 | TRBV6-5 | TGTGCCAGCCGGGGGTCCTACGAGCAGTACTTC | CASRGSYEQYF
. | TRBD1 | TRBJ1-2 | TRBV5-1 | TGCGCCAGGTGGGACAGGCAATTTCCCGCTGGCTACACCTTC | CARWDRQFPAGYTF
. | . | TRBJ1-2 | TRBV11-2 | TGTGCCAGCAGCCCCACGAGAGGCATCGGCTACACCTTC | CASSPTRGIGYTF
. | . | TRBJ1-1 | TRBV6-5 | TGTGCCAGCAGTTATGGCCCTCGCGGGAACACTGAAGCTTTCTTT | CASSYGPRGNTEAFF
. | . | TRBJ2-7 | TRBV5-4 | TGTGCCAGCAGCACGAATTACGAGCAGTACTTC | CASSTNYEQYF
. | TRBD2 | TRBJ2-1 | TRBV7-6 | TGTGCCAGCAGTCGAACACTAGCGGGAGTTAGCAATGAGCAGTTCTTC | CASSRTLAGVSNEQFF
once | TRBD2 | TRBJ2-7 | TRBV30 | TGTGCCTGGAGTCCCTGGACCGGGGGGGAGCAGTACTTC | CAWSPWTGGEQYF
. | . | TRBJ2-6 | TRBV30 | TGTGCCTGGGAAAAGGTAGGGGAGCGTGGGGCCAACGTCCTGACTTTC | CAWEKVGERGANVLTF
. | . | TRBJ1-5 | TRBV18 | TGTGCCAGCTCACCTTTCCAGGGTAACCAGCCCCAGCATTTT | CASSPFQGNQPQHF
. | . | TRBJ1-2 | TRBV5-4 | TGTGCCAGCAGCCGCCAGGGGAGCTCCTATGGCTACACCTTC | CASSRQGSSYGYTF
. | TRBD1 | TRBJ2-7 | TRBV6-5 | TGTGCCAGCAGTGCCGGGACAGGCGCCTACGAGCAGTACTTC | CASSAGTGAYEQYF
. | . | TRBJ2-7 | TRBV5-1 | TGCGCCAGCAGCGACTTAATGTACGAGCAGTACTTC | CASSDLMYEQYF
. | . | TRBJ1-1 | TRBV30 | TGTGCCTGGAGCCCGACACTGAACACTGAAGCTTTCTTT | CAWSPTLNTEAFF
. | . | TRBJ1-2 | TRBV11-2 | TGTGCCAGCAGCTCTGGACAGATCTATGGCTACACCTTC | CASSSGQIYGYTF
. | TRBD1 | TRBJ1-4 | TRBV18 | TGTGCCAGCTCACCAAACAGGGGAGGAGAAAAACTGTTTTTT | CASSPNRGGEKLFF
once | . | TRBJ1-4 | TRBV18 | TGTGCCAGCTCACCCTCGGGAGGGGAGGGCGAAAAACTGTTTTTT | CASSPSGGEGEKLFF
. | . | TRBJ1-6 | TRBV7-9 | TGTGCCAGCAGCTTATACGGTGATAATTCACCCCTCCACTTT | CASSLYGDNSPLHF
. | . | TRBJ2-7 | TRBV18 | TGTGCCAGCTCATCCATGAGCTCCTACGAGCAGTACTTC | CASSSMSSYEQYF
. | . | TRBJ2-2 | TRBV7-3 | TGTGCCAGCAGCCCACTAGCGAACACCGGGGAGCTGTTTTTT | CASSPLANTGELFF
few | . | TRBJ1-1 | TRBV29-1 | TGCAGCGTTGAAGAAGCCAGCCACACTGAAGCTTTCTTT | CSVEEASHTEAFF
. | . | TRBJ2-5 | TRBV30 | TGTGCCTGGAATGGCAGATCTCAAGAGACCCAGTACTTC | CAWNGRSQETQYF
. | . | TRBJ1-3 | TRBV10-2 | TGCGCCAGCAGTGAGCGTGGGGGGGAACCCGGAAACACCATATATTTT | CASSERGGEPGNTIYF
few | . | TRBJ1-1 | TRBV10-2 | TGCGCCAGCACTGGGGGGGTTACGAACACTGAAGCTTTCTTT | CASTGGVTNTEAFF